The T cell receptor (beta chain) under discussion was sequenced for a study of blood T cells in healthy people across ages. This clonotype was seen a handful of times. A second about 7 to 11 cycle PCR used barcoded and J-beta primers. TCRdb recomputed calls from the 5' RACE reads with MiXCR, one row per CDR3 protein. The data hold around 780,000 distinct CDR3 sequences, with about 56% observed a single time. Extraction yielded at least 5 micrograms of total RNA per sample. This CDR3 has 13 residues. Per germline, CDR1 SQVTM and CDR2 ANQGSEA. Trimming cost V 3 bases and J 4 bases, with 12 bases left between them.

The sequencing sample was made of blood. This receptor was obtained from a man aged 35-49 years in good health. This chain links TRBV29-1 with TRBJ1-2; D may be TRBD1 (5 bases). The CDR3: CSVERRDPYGYTF. Here the CDR3 DNA reads TGCAGCGTTGAGAGGCGGGACCCCTATGGCTACACCTTC.